Below, 13 T cell receptor beta chains from the same sample are listed, as sequenced in a study of beta chain features in type 1 diabetes. Findings and limits, study-wide: Among patients with Type 1 diabetes, TCRB CDR3s were moderately but significantly shorter in every one of the four CD4+ subsets.

Every isolated RNA sample was fully reverse transcribed, so sequencing captured expressed TCRB transcripts. Measured with immunoSEQ multiplex PCR; TCRdb has only the in-frame clones, and not every one. The sample consists of roughly 240,000 clones, approximately 24% of them appearing once. Their recognized antigens are unknown. Sequencing was performed on naive CD4+ T cells from blood. Source of these receptors: a woman in her twenties or thirties with type 1 diabetes.

This clone was seen a few times. This rearrangement joins TRBV30 to TRBJ1-1; 8 positions agree with TRBD1. The CDR3 has 13 amino acids. Germline lookup yields CDR1 GTSNPN and CDR2 SVGIG (reference sequence). The junction had 4 bases not matched to a gene; V was cut back by 4 bases and J by 3 bases. CDR3 amino acids: CAWTTGEYTEAFF. CDR3 nucleotide sequence: TGTGCCTGGACGACAGGGGAGTACACTGAAGCTTTCTTT.

This clone was seen more than once but under ten times. This chain links TRBV5-1 with TRBJ2-3; tentative D call: TRBD2 (5 bases). Germline values: CDR1 SGHRS, CDR2 YFSETQ. V was trimmed by 2 bases and J by 2 bases, leaving 12 bases between them. This CDR3 comprises 15 residues. The chain's CDR3 is CASSFLADTTDTQYF. In DNA, the CDR3 is TGCGCCAGCAGCTTCCTAGCTGATACCACAGATACGCAGTATTTT.

This clone has a handful of counts. The chain has TRBV11-2 and TRBJ1-1, with D unclear. Germline V CDR1 and CDR2: SGHAT, FQNNGV. The CDR3 is made up of 12 amino acids. Between the trimmed V and J ends, which lost 2 bases and 6 bases, there was a span of 7 bases. CDR3 coding DNA: TGTGCCAGCAGCTTACGAGGGTCTGAAGCTTTCTTT. The encoded protein is CASSLRGSEAFF.

V usage is TRBV15 and J usage is TRBJ1-2; D is unclear. Germline lookup yields CDR1 LNHNV and CDR2 YYDKDF (reference sequence). The V end was cut by 4 bases, the J end by 1 base, with 10 bases between. CDR3 size: 14 residues. The CDR3 region has the DNA TGTGCCACCAGCACCCCCCCGTTTAACTATGGCTACACCTTC. As protein: CATSTPPFNYGYTF.

This clone appeared a few times. The V and J genes are TRBV7-2 and TRBJ2-7; the match to TRBD2 covers 7 bases. Losses at the gene ends were 5 bases for V and 5 bases for J; bases not matched to a gene: 12. Germline V lookup: CDR1 SGHTA, CDR2 FQGNSA. The CDR3 is 15 amino acids. As DNA, the CDR3 is TGTGCCAGCAGCCTACCGGCGGGGGTTAGGAACGAGCAGTACTTC. It yields the protein CASSLPAGVRNEQYF.

This clone was detected a few times. This chain connects TRBV19 to TRBJ2-1; 10 bases match TRBD1. Germline-derived CDR1 and CDR2 are LNHDA and SQIVND (reference sequence). The CDR3 is made up of 11 amino acids. The J segment lost 16 bases and the V segment lost 5 bases, leaving 5 bases of the junction unmatched. The CDR3 sequence: CASSAGTGEFF. CDR3 DNA sequence: TGTGCCAGTAGTGCCGGGACAGGGGAATTCTTC. The full variable domain, its missing parts supplied by reference TRBV19 and TRBJ2-1, is DGGITQSPKYLFRKEGQNVTLSCEQNLNHDAMYWYRQDPGQGLRLIYYSQIVNDFQKGDIAEGYSVSREKKESFPLTVTSAQKNPTAFYLCASSAGTGEFFGPGTRLTVL.

This rearrangement joins TRBV4-1 to TRBJ2-3, with D perhaps matching TRBD2 (5 bases). There are 14 residues in the CDR3. CDR1 and CDR2 from the germline V gene are MGHRA and YSYEKL. Trimming removed 2 bases from V and 1 base from J, with 7 bases in between. CDR3 sequence: CASSQQEGTDTQYF. In DNA, the CDR3 is TGCGCCAGCAGCCAACAGGAGGGCACAGATACGCAGTATTTT.

CDR3 protein: CASSEEGDVSGYTF. The CDR3 DNA is TGTGCCAGCAGTGAAGAGGGGGACGTCTCTGGCTACACCTTC. This chain connects TRBV2 to TRBJ1-2; a weak D match, TRBD1 (6 bases). Germline V gene lookup returns CDR1 SNHLY and CDR2 FYNNEI. This CDR3 comprises 14 residues. V shed 1 base and J shed 7 bases, with 13 bases lying between them.

Points on this clone: This sample includes further DNA sequences coding for the same CDR3. This chain links TRBV18 with TRBJ2-5; the D gene is possibly TRBD2 (6 bases). Trimming removed 0 bases from V and 5 bases from J, with 10 bases in between. Germline V gene lookup returns CDR1 KGHSH and CDR2 LQKENI. This CDR3 region has 14 residues. The CDR3 DNA follows: TGTGCCAGCTCACCACCATCAGGGAGGGAGACCCAGTACTTC. This translates into CASSPPSGRETQYF.

This clone was observed a few times. The V gene is TRBV15, the J gene TRBJ2-3; 8 bases are shared with TRBD2. V was clipped by 0 bases and J by 2 bases; unmatched bases: 10. This CDR3 is 18 amino acids long. Per the germline V gene, CDR1 is LNHNV and CDR2 is YYDKDF (reference sequence). The CDR3 coding sequence is TGTGCCACCAGCAGAGATGAGGGAGCGGGAGTTACCACAGATACGCAGTATTTT. Its translation: CATSRDEGAGVTTDTQYF.

The chain uses TRBV28 and TRBJ2-7; tentative D call: TRBD2 (6 bases). The germline gives CDR1 MDHEN, CDR2 SYDVKM. Trimming shortened V by 6 bases and J by 2 bases, and 23 bases separated the two germline ends. The CDR3 sequence is 17 residues long. The CDR3 region has the DNA TGTGCCAGCAGGAGAAGCATGCGGGGCCCCCCTACCTACGAGCAGTACTTC. Protein sequence: CASRRSMRGPPTYEQYF.

The table lists this clone with a few counts. The chain joins TRBV20-1 to TRBJ2-5, with no clear D. Looked up from germline, CDR1 is DFQATT and CDR2 is SNEGSKA (reference sequence). Trimming stripped 7 bases from V and 5 bases from J, with 11 bases between. The CDR3 consists of 11 residues. The chain's CDR3 is CSVKPPETQYF. DNA of the CDR3: TGCAGTGTCAAGCCGCCTGAGACCCAGTACTTC.

The chain couples TRBV5-6 to TRBJ2-7, with TRBD1 as a possible D gene (6 bases). CDR1 and CDR2 from the germline V gene are SGHDT and YYEEEE. The ends were cut back, 2 bases at V and 2 bases at J, with 8 bases in the middle. This CDR3 has 13 residues. The CDR3 here is CASSFGQPYEQYF. The CDR3 coding sequence is TGTGCCAGCAGCTTCGGACAGCCCTACGAGCAGTACTTC.